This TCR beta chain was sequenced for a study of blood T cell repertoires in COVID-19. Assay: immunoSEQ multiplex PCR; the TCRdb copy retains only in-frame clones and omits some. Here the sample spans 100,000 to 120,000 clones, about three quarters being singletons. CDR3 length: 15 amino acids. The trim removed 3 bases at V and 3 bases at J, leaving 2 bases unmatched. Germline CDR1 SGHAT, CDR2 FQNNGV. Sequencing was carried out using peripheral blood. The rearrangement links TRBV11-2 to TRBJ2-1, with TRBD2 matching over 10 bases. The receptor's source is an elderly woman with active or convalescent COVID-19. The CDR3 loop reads CASSFLAGVYNEQFF. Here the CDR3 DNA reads TGTGCCAGCAGCTTCCTAGCGGGAGTCTACAATGAGCAGTTCTTC.